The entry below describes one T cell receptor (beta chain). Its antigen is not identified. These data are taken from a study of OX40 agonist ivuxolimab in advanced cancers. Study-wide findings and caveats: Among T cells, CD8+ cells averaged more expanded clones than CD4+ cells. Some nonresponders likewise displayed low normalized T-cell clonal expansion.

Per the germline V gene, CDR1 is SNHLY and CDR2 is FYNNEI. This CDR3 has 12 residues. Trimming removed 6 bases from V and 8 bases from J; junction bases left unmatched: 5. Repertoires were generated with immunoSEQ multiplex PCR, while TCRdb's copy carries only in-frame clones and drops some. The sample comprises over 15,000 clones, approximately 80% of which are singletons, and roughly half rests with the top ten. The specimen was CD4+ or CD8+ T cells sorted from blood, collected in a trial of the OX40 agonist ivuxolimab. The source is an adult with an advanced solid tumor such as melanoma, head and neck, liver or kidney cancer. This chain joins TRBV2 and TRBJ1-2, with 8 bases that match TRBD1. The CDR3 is CASRDRVRGYTF. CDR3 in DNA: TGTGCCAGCAGGGACAGGGTGCGCGGCTACACCTTC.